This TCR beta chain originates from a study of blood T cell repertoires in COVID-19. Some clones are missing from TCRdb's copy, which holds only in-frame ones; the method was immunoSEQ multiplex PCR. This sample has approximately 670,000 clones, with 70% to 90% found just once. Germline CDR1 is LGHDT and CDR2 is YNNKEL (reference sequence). The V and J ends lost 4 bases and 4 bases respectively, with 13 bases between them. The CDR3 is 14 amino acids. The sequencing sample was made of peripheral blood. This receptor was obtained from a woman younger than 35 with acute or convalescent COVID-19. The chain links TRBV3-1 (or the pseudogene TRBV3-2) to TRBJ2-5; weak D call: TRBD2 (7 bases). The CDR3 sequence is CASSLGGGIETQYF. CDR3 in DNA: TGTGCCAGCAGCCTAGGGGGGGGCATAGAGACCCAGTACTTC.